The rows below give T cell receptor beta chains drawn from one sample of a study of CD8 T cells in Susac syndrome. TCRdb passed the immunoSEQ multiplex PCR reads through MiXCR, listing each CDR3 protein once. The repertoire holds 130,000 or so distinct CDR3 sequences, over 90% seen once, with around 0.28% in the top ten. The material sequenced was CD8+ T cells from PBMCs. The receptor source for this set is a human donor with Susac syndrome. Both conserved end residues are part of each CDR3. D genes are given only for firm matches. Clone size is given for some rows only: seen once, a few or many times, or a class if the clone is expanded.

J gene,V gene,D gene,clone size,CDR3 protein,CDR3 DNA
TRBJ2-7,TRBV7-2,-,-,CASSAFSVYEQYF,TGTGCCAGCAGCGCCTTTTCGGTTTACGAGCAGTACTTC
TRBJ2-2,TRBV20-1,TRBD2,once,CSASNGLAGTGELFF,TGCAGTGCTAGTAACGGACTAGCGGGAACCGGGGAGCTGTTTTTT
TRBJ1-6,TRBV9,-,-,CASSVGQENSPLHF,TGTGCCAGCAGCGTGGGGCAGGAGAATTCACCCCTCCACTTT
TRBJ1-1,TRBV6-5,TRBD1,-,CASSSGQANTEAFF,TGTGCCAGCAGTTCCGGACAGGCGAACACTGAAGCTTTCTTT
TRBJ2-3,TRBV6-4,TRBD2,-,CASSDSNGGADTQYF,TGTGCCAGCAGTGACTCCAACGGGGGGGCAGATACGCAGTATTTT
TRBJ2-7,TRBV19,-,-,CASSPLFPYEQYF,TGTGCCAGTAGTCCTCTTTTCCCCTACGAGCAGTACTTC
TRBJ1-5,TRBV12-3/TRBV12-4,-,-,CASSRIDQPQHF,TGTGCCAGCAGTCGCATCGATCAGCCCCAGCATTTT
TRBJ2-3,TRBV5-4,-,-,CASSLEGEDTQYF,TGTGCCAGCAGCTTGGAAGGGGAAGATACGCAGTATTTT
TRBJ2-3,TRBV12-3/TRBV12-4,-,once,CASSPELAGVLYTQYF,TGTGCCAGCAGCCCAGAGTTAGCTGGGGTCCTATATACGCAGTATTTT
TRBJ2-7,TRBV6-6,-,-,CASSYSNEQYF,TGTGCCAGCAGTTACTCGAACGAGCAGTACTTC
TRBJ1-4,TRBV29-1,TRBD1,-,CSVVGQKNEKLFF,TGCAGCGTTGTGGGACAGAAGAATGAAAAACTGTTTTTT
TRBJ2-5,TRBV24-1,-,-,CATSDLWQKETQYF,TGTGCCACCAGTGATTTATGGCAGAAAGAGACCCAGTACTTC
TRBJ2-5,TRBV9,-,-,CASSLLWQTQYF,TGTGCCAGCAGCTTACTATGGCAGACCCAGTACTTC
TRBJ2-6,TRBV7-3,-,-,CASTGGANVLTF,TGTGCCAGCACCGGCGGGGCCAACGTCCTGACTTTC
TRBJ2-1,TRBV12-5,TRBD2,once,CASGLFIGGTFNEQFF,TGTGCTAGTGGTTTGTTCATCGGGGGGACCTTCAATGAGCAGTTCTTC
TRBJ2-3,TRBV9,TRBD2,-,CASSLPPGGTTDTQYF,TGTGCCAGCAGCCTCCCTCCGGGGGGGACTACAGATACGCAGTATTTT
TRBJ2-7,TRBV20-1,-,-,CSARYRGAVEQYF,TGCAGTGCTAGATACCGGGGGGCAGTCGAGCAGTACTTC
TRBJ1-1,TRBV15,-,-,CATSRDRATNTEAFF,TGTGCCACCAGCAGAGATCGGGCAACGAACACTGAAGCTTTCTTT
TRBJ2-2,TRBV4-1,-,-,CASSQLQTNTGELFF,TGCGCCAGCAGCCAGCTACAGACGAACACCGGGGAGCTGTTTTTT
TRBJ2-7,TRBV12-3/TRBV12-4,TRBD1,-,CASSPDRGVYEQYF,TGTGCCAGCAGTCCAGACAGGGGAGTCTACGAGCAGTACTTC
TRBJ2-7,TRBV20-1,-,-,CSARGDTTYEQYF,TGCAGTGCTAGAGGGGACACGACCTACGAGCAGTACTTC
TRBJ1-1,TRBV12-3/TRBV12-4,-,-,CASSLAFRSEAFF,TGTGCCAGCAGTTTAGCGTTTCGGAGTGAAGCTTTCTTT
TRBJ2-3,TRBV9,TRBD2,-,CASSVVCLADTTDTQYF,TGTGCCAGCAGCGTAGTGTGCCTAGCGGATACCACAGATACGCAGTATTTT
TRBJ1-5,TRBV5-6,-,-,CASSLAGGGSNQPQHF,TGTGCCAGCAGCTTGGCCGGGGGAGGGAGCAATCAGCCCCAGCATTTT
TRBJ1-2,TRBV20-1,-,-,CSAKDVNYGYTF,TGCAGTGCTAAGGACGTTAACTATGGCTACACCTTC
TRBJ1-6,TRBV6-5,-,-,CASSSSYNSPLHF,TGTGCCAGCAGTTCGAGTTATAATTCACCCCTCCACTTT
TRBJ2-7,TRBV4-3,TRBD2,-,CASSQDQAGESYEQYF,TGCGCCAGCAGCCAAGATCAAGCGGGGGAGTCCTACGAGCAGTACTTC
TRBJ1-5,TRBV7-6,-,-,CASSLGGVDNQPQHF,TGTGCCAGCAGCTTAGGGGGGGTGGACAATCAGCCCCAGCATTTT
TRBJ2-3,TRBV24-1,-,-,CATSDAPGRNPTDTQYF,TGTGCCACCAGTGATGCCCCGGGACGAAACCCCACAGATACGCAGTATTTT
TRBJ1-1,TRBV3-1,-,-,CASSQGEVGTEAFF,TGTGCCAGCAGCCAGGGAGAGGTGGGCACTGAAGCTTTCTTT
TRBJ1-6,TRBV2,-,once,CASIDPTSYNSPLHF,TGTGCCAGCATTGACCCGACATCCTATAATTCACCCCTCCACTTT
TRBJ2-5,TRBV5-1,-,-,CASSLVGREQETQYF,TGCGCCAGCAGCTTGGTCGGGCGGGAACAAGAGACCCAGTACTTC
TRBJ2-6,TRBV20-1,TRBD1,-,CSARDRGAGANVLTF,TGCAGTGCCCGGGACAGGGGGGCAGGGGCCAACGTCCTGACTTTC
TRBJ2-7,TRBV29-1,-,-,CSVVYDGSYEQYF,TGCAGCGTCGTATATGACGGTTCCTACGAGCAGTACTTC
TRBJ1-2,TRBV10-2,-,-,CASFRAGEEDGYTF,TGCGCCAGCTTTCGGGCAGGGGAGGAGGATGGCTACACCTTC
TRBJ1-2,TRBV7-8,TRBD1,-,CASSIAGTGRNYGYTF,TGTGCCAGCAGCATTGCCGGGACAGGGAGGAACTATGGCTACACCTTC
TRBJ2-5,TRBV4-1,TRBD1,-,CASSLLWDRGRQETQYF,TGCGCCAGCAGCCTCCTCTGGGACAGGGGGCGGCAAGAGACCCAGTACTTC